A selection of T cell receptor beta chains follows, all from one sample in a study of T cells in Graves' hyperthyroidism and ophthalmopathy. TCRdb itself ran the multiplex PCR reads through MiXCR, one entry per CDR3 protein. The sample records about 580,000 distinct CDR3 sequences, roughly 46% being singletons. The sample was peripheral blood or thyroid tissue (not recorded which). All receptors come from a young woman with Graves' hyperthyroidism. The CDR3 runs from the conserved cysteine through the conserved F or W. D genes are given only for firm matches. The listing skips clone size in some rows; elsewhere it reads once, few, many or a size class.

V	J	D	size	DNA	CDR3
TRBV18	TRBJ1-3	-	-	TGTGCCAGCTCGCCTACAGACCACTCTGGAAACACCATATATTTT	CASSPTDHSGNTIYF
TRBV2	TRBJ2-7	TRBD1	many	TGTGCCAGCAGCCGGGACAGGGACTACGAGCAGTACTTC	CASSRDRDYEQYF
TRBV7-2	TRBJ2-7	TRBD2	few	TGTGCCAGCAGCTTGGACCTAGCGGGAAGGAACGAGCAGTACTTC	CASSLDLAGRNEQYF
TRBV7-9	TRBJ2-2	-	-	TGTGCCAGCAGCCATAGATACACCGGGGAGCTGTTTTTT	CASSHRYTGELFF
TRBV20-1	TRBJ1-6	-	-	TGCAGTGCTAGAGATCTCAGGGGATTCTATAATTCACCCCTCCACTTT	CSARDLRGFYNSPLHF
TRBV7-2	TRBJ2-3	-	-	TGTGCCAGCAGCTTCAAAACCGGGACGGAGAGCACAGATACGCAGTATTTT	CASSFKTGTESTDTQYF
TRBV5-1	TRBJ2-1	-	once	TGCGCCAGCAGCTTTAGCGGAACCTACAATGAGCAGTTCTTC	CASSFSGTYNEQFF
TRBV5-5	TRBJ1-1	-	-	TGCGCCAGCATGTCAGGGGATATGAACACTGAAGCTTTCTTT	CASMSGDMNTEAFF
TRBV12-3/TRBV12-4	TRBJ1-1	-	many	TGTGCCAGCAGTTTTAGCCAGGGAGCTTTCTTT	CASSFSQGAFF
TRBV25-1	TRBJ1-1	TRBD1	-	TGTGCCAGCAGGGAGAGTCAGGGGGATGGCACTGAAGCTTTCTTT	CASRESQGDGTEAFF
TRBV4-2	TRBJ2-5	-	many	TGTGCCAGCAGCCAAGCATTAAGGACGGAGACCCAGTACTTC	CASSQALRTETQYF
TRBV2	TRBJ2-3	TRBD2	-	TGTGCCAGCACCCCCAGGCTAGCGGTAGCAGATACGCAGTATTTT	CASTPRLAVADTQYF
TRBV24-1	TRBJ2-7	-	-	TGTGCCACCAGTGACTCGGACAGCTCCTACGAGCAGTACTTC	CATSDSDSSYEQYF
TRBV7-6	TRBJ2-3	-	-	TGTGCCAGCAGCTCAAGACTATCCGGTCCCCGCACAGATACGCAGTATTTT	CASSSRLSGPRTDTQYF
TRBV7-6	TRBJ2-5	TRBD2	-	TGTGCCAGCAGCCAAGATGAGACTAGCGGGAGGTTAGAGACCCAGTACTTC	CASSQDETSGRLETQYF
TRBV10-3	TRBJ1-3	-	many	TGTGCCATCAGTGACCCTCAAGAAGCTTCTGGAAACACCATATATTTT	CAISDPQEASGNTIYF
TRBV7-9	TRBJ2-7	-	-	TGTGCCAGCAGCCAAGAGATAGGACTGCAGTACTTC	CASSQEIGLQYF
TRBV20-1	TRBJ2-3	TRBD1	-	TGCAGTGCTACGGGGACAGGGACCCTCACAGATACGCAGTATTTT	CSATGTGTLTDTQYF
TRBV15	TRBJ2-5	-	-	TGTGCCACCAGCAGAGATTCTCCCTGGCAGAGGAAGGAGGCCCAGTACTTC	CATSRDSPWQRKEAQYF
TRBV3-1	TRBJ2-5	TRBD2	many	TGTGCCAGCAGCGGGAGGGGACGCCACGCGTCAGAGACCCAGTACTTC	CASSGRGRHASETQYF
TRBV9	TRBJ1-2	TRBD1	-	TGTGCCAGCAGCGTAGATTCGGGACAGGGATATGGCTACACCTTC	CASSVDSGQGYGYTF
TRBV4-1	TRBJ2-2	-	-	TGCGCCAGCAGCCACGGGGGATCGACTCTTCGGGACACCAGGGAGCTGTTTTTT	CASSHGGSTLRDTRELFF
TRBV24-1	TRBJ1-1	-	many	TGTGCCACCAGTGACGGACGGGGCGCAAATGAAGCTTTCTTT	CATSDGRGANEAFF
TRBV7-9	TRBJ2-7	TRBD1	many	TGTGCCAGCAGCTTAATGAGGACAGGGTCCTACGAGCAGTACTTC	CASSLMRTGSYEQYF
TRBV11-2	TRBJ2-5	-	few	TGTGCCAGCAGCCGACTCCAGGGGAAAGAGACCCAGTACTTC	CASSRLQGKETQYF
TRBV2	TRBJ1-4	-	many	TGTGCCAGCAGTGATGAGTTCGCTGGTGAAAAACTGTTTTTT	CASSDEFAGEKLFF
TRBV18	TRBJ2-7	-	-	TGTGCCAGCTCACTCCCGGGGAGTCCAGACTACGAGCAGTACTTC	CASSLPGSPDYEQYF
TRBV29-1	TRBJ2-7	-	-	TGCAGCAGTAGCTCCTACGAGCAGTACTTC	CSSSSYEQYF
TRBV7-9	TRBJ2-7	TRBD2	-	TGTGCCAGCAGCTCCGCGGCTAGCGGGGAACATGAGCAGTACTTC	CASSSAASGEHEQYF
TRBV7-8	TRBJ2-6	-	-	TGTGCCAGCAGCTTAGAGGAGTCGAACACTGAAGCTTTC	CASSLEESNTEAF
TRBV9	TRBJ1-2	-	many	TGTGCCAGCAGCGTAGACGGAGCTTCCAACTATGGCTACACCTTC	CASSVDGASNYGYTF
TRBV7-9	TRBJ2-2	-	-	TGTGCCAGCAGCCACGCCCAGGGGAGCGGGGAGCTGTCTTTT	CASSHAQGSGELSF
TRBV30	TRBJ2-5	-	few	TGTGCCTGGAGTTTCCTCCCGGGGGAGACCCAGTACTTC	CAWSFLPGETQYF
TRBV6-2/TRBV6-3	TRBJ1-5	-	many	TGTGCCAGCAGTAGAGCCGGAGGTAGCAATCAGCCCCAGCATTTT	CASSRAGGSNQPQHF
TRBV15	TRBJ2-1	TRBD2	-	TGTGCCACCAGCAGAGTTGCGGGAGTTGAGCAGTTCTTC	CATSRVAGVEQFF
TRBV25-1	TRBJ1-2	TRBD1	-	TGTGCCAGCGTCGGGACAGACTATGGCTACACCTTC	CASVGTDYGYTF